The 24 T cell receptor beta chains given below trace back to one sample, sequenced in a study of T cell changes during pregnancy in multiple sclerosis. Measured with immunoSEQ multiplex PCR; TCRdb has only the in-frame clones, and not every one. In the table there are over 90,000 clones, about 90% of which are singletons. This specimen consisted of peripheral blood, obtained after pregnancy. The source of these receptors is a female donor with multiple sclerosis, enrolled in a pregnancy study.

The V and J genes are TRBV10-3 and TRBJ1-1; 9 nucleotides match TRBD1. Trimming removed 10 bases from V and 4 bases from J; junction bases left unmatched: 7. Germline V CDR1 and CDR2: ENHRY, SYGVKD. This CDR3 is built from 13 residues. The DNA for the CDR3 is TGTGCCAGCACACAGGGGGCCGGCACTGAAGCTTTCTTT. It codes for CASTQGAGTEAFF.

The sample holds one count of this clone. The chain links TRBV19 to TRBJ1-2; no firm D call. This CDR3 region has 14 residues. Germline-derived CDR1 and CDR2 are LNHDA and SQIVND (reference sequence). V gave up 6 bases and J gave up 5 bases, with 16 bases separating them. DNA for the CDR3: TGTGCCAGTAGCCCCCAACGCCTAGGATATGGCTACACCTTC. Translated: CASSPQRLGYGYTF.

The chain has TRBV2 and TRBJ2-5; D perhaps matches TRBD1 (6 bases). Germline CDR1 and CDR2: SNHLY and FYNNEI. The CDR3 extends over 11 amino acids. Trimming removed 11 bases at V and 3 bases at J, with 10 bases between. CDR3 protein: CAGHREETQYF. CDR3 in DNA: TGTGCCGGACACAGGGAAGAGACCCAGTACTTC.

This clone was recorded once. This chain links TRBV6-1 with TRBJ2-5, with D possibly TRBD1 on 5 matching bases. The CDR3 loop spans 14 amino acids. Trimming took 6 bases from V and 5 from J, leaving 16 bases between them. The V gene's germline CDR1 is MNHNS and CDR2 SASEGT. The CDR3 bases are TGTGCCAGCAGGGATGGGTCCTACAGGGAGACCCAGTACTTC. It yields the protein CASRDGSYRETQYF.

The chain has TRBV5-1 and TRBJ2-3, with 12 bases lining up with TRBD2. This CDR3 contains 16 residues. Trimming at V came to 7 bases and at J to 3 bases, leaving 9 bases not matched to a gene. CDR1 is SGHRS and CDR2 is YFSETQ in the germline V gene. The CDR3 protein is CASSTQTSGGTDTQYF. CDR3 coding DNA: TGCGCCAGCTCCACCCAGACTAGCGGGGGAACAGATACGCAGTATTTT.

The genes are TRBV15 and TRBJ2-1; 9 nucleotides match TRBD1. This CDR3 comprises 17 residues. Per germline, CDR1 LNHNV and CDR2 YYDKDF (reference sequence). After removal of 1 base from V and 2 bases from J, the junction contained 6 bases not matched to a gene. The DNA of the CDR3 is TGTGCCACCAGCAGAGCGTGGGGACAGGGTACCTACAATGAGCAGTTCTTC. This sequence encodes CATSRAWGQGTYNEQFF. Based on the CDR3 plus reference TRBV15 and TRBJ2-1, the full variable domain is DAMVIQNPRYQVTQFGKPVTLSCSQTLNHNVMYWYQQKSSQAPKLLFHYYDKDFNNEADTPDNFQSRRPNTSFCFLDIRSPGLGDTAMYLCATSRAWGQGTYNEQFFGPGTRLTVL.

The chain is built from TRBV9 and TRBJ2-3, with TRBD2 matching over 9 bases. Per germline, CDR1 SGDLS and CDR2 YYNGEE. V lost 2 bases to trimming and J lost 6 bases; unmatched junction nucleotides: 4. There are 14 residues in the CDR3. The CDR3 here is CASSVRTSVDTQYF. As DNA, the CDR3 is TGTGCCAGCAGCGTGAGGACTAGCGTGGATACGCAGTATTTT. Full variable domain (rest looked up from reference TRBV9 and TRBJ2-3): DSGVTQTPKHLITATGQRVTLRCSPRSGDLSVYWYQQSLDQGLQFLIQYYNGEERAKGNILERFSAQQFPDLHSELNLSSLELGDSALYFCASSVRTSVDTQYFGPGTRLTVL.

The chain recombines TRBV7-2 with TRBJ1-2; no firm D call. CDR1 is SGHTA and CDR2 is FQGNSA in the germline V gene. This CDR3 is built from 15 residues. The V end was cut by 2 bases, the J end by 3 bases, with 13 bases between. CDR3 bases: TGTGCCAGCAGCTTAAATGGGTTCGAGGACTATGGCTACACCTTC. Amino acid sequence: CASSLNGFEDYGYTF.

The rearrangement joins TRBV5-1 to TRBJ2-1; D may be TRBD2 (6 bases). The V end was cut by 2 bases, the J end by 9 bases, with 15 bases between. This CDR3 contains 14 residues. Germline V gives CDR1 SGHRS, CDR2 YFSETQ. The CDR3 sequence: CASSFITGSSEQFF. The CDR3 DNA reads as TGCGCCAGCAGCTTTATTACCGGGAGCAGTGAGCAGTTCTTC.

In this sample, this clone turned up once. CDR3 nucleotide sequence: TGTGCTAGTGGTTTGCCCCCCCGGGGATCCGGGGAGCTGTTTTTT. Translated: CASGLPPRGSGELFF. The chain carries TRBV12-5 and TRBJ2-2; tentatively, D is TRBD2 (5 bases). Germline V gene sequence: CDR1 LGHNT, CDR2 FRNRAP. This CDR3 contains 15 residues. V lost 2 bases to trimming and J lost 6 bases, with 13 bases between them.

This chain connects TRBV28 to TRBJ2-7; TRBD1 matches 9 bases. Germline loops: CDR1 MDHEN, CDR2 SYDVKM. V trimming: 8 bases; J trimming: 2 bases; junction bases outside the gene matches: 10. The CDR3 sequence is 15 residues long. CDR3 residues: CASRRGGTGTYEQYF. Written as DNA, the CDR3 is TGTGCCAGCCGGAGGGGCGGGACAGGGACCTACGAGCAGTACTTC.

The rearrangement uses TRBV9 and TRBJ1-2, with D unclear. V lost 3 bases, J lost 7 bases, and 19 bases lay in between. The CDR3 totals 15 residues. Germline loops: CDR1 SGDLS, CDR2 YYNGEE. The CDR3 sequence: CASSAGGSQEAGYTF. CDR3 DNA sequence: TGTGCCAGCAGCGCCGGAGGGTCCCAAGAAGCTGGCTACACCTTC.

The gene calls are TRBV4-3 and TRBJ2-1, with D possibly TRBD1 on 5 matching bases. The germline V gene has CDR1 LGHNA and CDR2 YSLEER. V was trimmed by 3 bases and J by 9 bases, leaving 21 bases between them. The length of the CDR3 is 16 residues. CDR3 sequence reads: CASSQGVGQLPVEQFF. CDR3 nucleotide sequence: TGCGCCAGCAGCCAGGGTGTGGGGCAACTACCAGTTGAGCAGTTCTTC.

The chain carries TRBV2 and TRBJ1-5; D is perhaps TRBD1 (5 bases). CDR1 is SNHLY, CDR2 FYNNEI, per germline. V lost 4 bases, J lost 6 bases, and 16 bases lay in between. The CDR3 covers 15 residues. The CDR3 loop reads CASSGGGGGSQPQHF. The CDR3 DNA follows: TGTGCCAGCAGTGGTGGGGGTGGGGGGAGTCAGCCCCAGCATTTT. Complete variable domain (other parts from reference TRBV2 and TRBJ1-5): EPEVTQTPSHQVTQMGQEVILRCVPISNHLYFYWYRQILGQKVEFLVSFYNNEISEKSEIFDDQFSVERPDGSNFTLKIRSTKLEDSAMYFCASSGGGGGSQPQHFGDGTRLSIL.

The chain uses TRBV28 and TRBJ2-7; possibly TRBD1 for D (5 bases). Germline CDR1 is MDHEN and CDR2 is SYDVKM. Trimming left V 3 bases short and J 6 bases short, with 12 bases between. This CDR3 is 13 amino acids long. CDR3 in amino acids: CASSFLSGAEQYF. CDR3 DNA: TGTGCCAGCAGTTTCCTGAGTGGGGCCGAGCAGTACTTC.

The V gene is TRBV21-1, the J gene TRBJ2-7; the table's D call, TRBD1, has no DNA check behind it. TRBV21-1 is given as a pseudogene. This CDR3 is 14 amino acids long. The CDR3 region has the DNA TGTGCCAGCAGCAAAGCTTGGGGCCTCTACGCGCAGTACTTC. Residues: CASSKAWGLYAQYF.

The chain is built from TRBV6-6 and TRBJ2-7, with TRBD1 as a possible D gene (6 bases). Germline values: CDR1 MNHNY, CDR2 SVGAGI (reference sequence). Trimming removed 6 bases at V and 2 bases at J, with 14 bases between. The CDR3 has 14 residues. Here the CDR3 reads CASRYQGFPYEQYF. The CDR3 nucleotides read TGTGCCAGCAGGTACCAGGGGTTCCCCTACGAGCAGTACTTC.

The genes are TRBV5-4 and TRBJ1-1, with TRBD1 matching over 10 bases. The germline V gene encodes CDR1 SGHNT and CDR2 YYREEE (reference sequence). This CDR3 contains 15 residues. V was clipped by 4 bases and J by 8 bases; unmatched bases: 11. This CDR3 is CASSPPGQGEREAFF. The CDR3 nucleotides read TGTGCCAGCAGCCCCCCCGGACAGGGGGAGAGAGAAGCTTTCTTT.

The chain carries TRBV2 and TRBJ2-1, with a weak D call TRBD2 (5 bases). Germline V CDR1 and CDR2: SNHLY, FYNNEI. V was trimmed by 7 bases and J by 7 bases, leaving 17 bases between them. The CDR3 runs to 14 residues. The CDR3 DNA reads as TGTGCCAGCATGGGAGTAGCCCAAGCAAATGAGCAGTTCTTC. This translates into CASMGVAQANEQFF. Based on the CDR3 plus reference TRBV2 and TRBJ2-1, the full variable domain is EPEVTQTPSHQVTQMGQEVILRCVPISNHLYFYWYRQILGQKVEFLVSFYNNEISEKSEIFDDQFSVERPDGSNFTLKIRSTKLEDSAMYFCASMGVAQANEQFFGPGTRLTVL.

V gene TRBV19 combines with J gene TRBJ1-2, with 7 bases matching TRBD1. Germline V gene sequence: CDR1 LNHDA, CDR2 SQIVND (reference sequence). The CDR3 contains 13 residues. Trimming at V came to 5 bases and at J to 7 bases, leaving 7 bases not matched to a gene. The CDR3 bases are TGTGCCAGTAGTCCCGACAGGGTAGGTGGCTACACCTTC. It specifies CASSPDRVGGYTF.

The chain links TRBV30 to TRBJ2-5; TRBD2 matches at 12 bases. Germline trimming cut 1 base from V and 4 bases from J; bases unmatched to any gene: 1. Germline V gene sequence: CDR1 GTSNPN, CDR2 SVGIG (reference sequence). The CDR3 has 14 residues. CDR3 sequence (DNA): TGTGCCTGGAGTGAACTAGCGGGAGGAGAGACCCAGTACTTC. Translating gives CAWSELAGGETQYF.

The rearrangement links TRBV19 to TRBJ2-2; the match to TRBD1 covers 9 bases. The CDR3 runs 13 residues. From germline, CDR1 is LNHDA and CDR2 SQIVND (reference sequence). Trimming took 10 bases from V and 5 from J; bases not matched to a gene: 5. DNA of the CDR3: TGTGCCAAAGGACAGGGGTTTACCGGGGAGCTGTTTTTT. It encodes CAKGQGFTGELFF.

V gene TRBV28 combines with J gene TRBJ2-3; TRBD2 aligns across 9 bases. Germline CDR1 MDHEN, CDR2 SYDVKM. This CDR3 comprises 15 residues. V lost 3 bases and J lost 4; bases outside the gene matches: 5. The CDR3: CASSLLAGFADTQYF. DNA for the CDR3: TGTGCCAGCAGTTTGCTAGCGGGATTCGCAGATACGCAGTATTTT.

The chain employs TRBV6-1 and TRBJ1-1; D is uncertain. This CDR3 is built from 14 residues. Germline V gene sequence: CDR1 MNHNS, CDR2 SASEGT. V gave up 1 base and J gave up 2 bases, with 8 bases separating them. The CDR3: CASSEGLFNTEAFF. CDR3 nucleotides: TGTGCCAGCAGTGAAGGGCTTTTCAACACTGAAGCTTTCTTT.